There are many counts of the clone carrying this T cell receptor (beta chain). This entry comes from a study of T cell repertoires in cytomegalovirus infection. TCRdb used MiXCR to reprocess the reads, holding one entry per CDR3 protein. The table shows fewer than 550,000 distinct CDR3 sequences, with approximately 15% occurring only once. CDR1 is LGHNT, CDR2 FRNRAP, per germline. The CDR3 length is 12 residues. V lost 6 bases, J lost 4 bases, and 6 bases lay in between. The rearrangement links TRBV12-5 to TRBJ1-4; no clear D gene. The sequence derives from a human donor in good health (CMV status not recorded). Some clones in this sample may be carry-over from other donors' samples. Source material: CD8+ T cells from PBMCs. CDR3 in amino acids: CASGANNEKLFF. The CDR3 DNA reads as TGTGCTAGTGGCGCCAATAATGAAAAACTGTTTTTT.